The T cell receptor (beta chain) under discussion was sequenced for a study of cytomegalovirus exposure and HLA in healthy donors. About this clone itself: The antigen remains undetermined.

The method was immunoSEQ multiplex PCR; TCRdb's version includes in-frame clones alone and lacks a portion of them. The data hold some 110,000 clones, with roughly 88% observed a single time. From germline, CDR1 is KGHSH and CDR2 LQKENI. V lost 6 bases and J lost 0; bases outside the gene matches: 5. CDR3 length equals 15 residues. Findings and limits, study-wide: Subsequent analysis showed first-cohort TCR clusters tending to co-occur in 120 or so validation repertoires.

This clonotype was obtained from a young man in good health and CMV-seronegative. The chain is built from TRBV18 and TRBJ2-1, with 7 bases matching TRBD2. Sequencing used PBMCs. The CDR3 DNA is TGTGCCAGCTCTCCGCGGGGGAGCTCCTACAATGAGCAGTTCTTC. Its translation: CASSPRGSSYNEQFF.